The sequence of this T cell receptor (beta chain) was determined in a study of T-cell reconstitution after alpha-beta-depleted transplantation in children listed by TCRdb under 2016. Background for the entire study: Using TCR repertoire profiling, the study followed T-cell immune reconstitution in a quantitative way in children after TCRalphabeta/CD19-depleted allogeneic hematopoietic cell transplantation.

V has 0 bases trimmed and J has 7 bases trimmed; junction bases matching no gene number 5. Its CDR3 holds 16 amino acids, cysteine through phenylalanine. The retained sequence is limited to the CDR3, 48 bases, with the frame set at the first base. Per the germline V gene, SGHTA is the CDR1 and FQGTGA is the CDR2. The library was made by PCR. The run used an Illumina HiSeq 2500. TCR library preparation used molecular barcoding, with unique molecular identifiers applied to normalize quantification of the TCRbeta repertoire. TCRdb handled the public reads itself, with Q25 trimming in fastp and clone calling in MiXCR, and kept productive beta chains. Merged by CDR3 protein, the rows form single entries marked with the most common genes and DNA. In all, the sample holds about 540,000 distinct CDR3 sequences, and about 17% of those were seen once. The ten largest clonotypes hold less than 4% of the sample.

In regard to this clonotype: Its recognized antigen is unknown. No base-level quality is on record; no much larger clone is a single base apart.

This TCR was recovered from a human donor who donated a stem cell graft to a child with acute lymphoblastic leukemia. Recombination linked TRBV7-3 to TRBJ2-1, and 11 junctional nucleotides match TRBD2. The sample was PBMCs from the stem cell graft donor, taken from the stem cell graft. The CDR3 loop reads CASSLTLAGGMNEQFF. The nucleotide sequence is TGTGCCAGCAGCTTAACCCTAGCGGGAGGCATGAATGAGCAGTTCTTC.